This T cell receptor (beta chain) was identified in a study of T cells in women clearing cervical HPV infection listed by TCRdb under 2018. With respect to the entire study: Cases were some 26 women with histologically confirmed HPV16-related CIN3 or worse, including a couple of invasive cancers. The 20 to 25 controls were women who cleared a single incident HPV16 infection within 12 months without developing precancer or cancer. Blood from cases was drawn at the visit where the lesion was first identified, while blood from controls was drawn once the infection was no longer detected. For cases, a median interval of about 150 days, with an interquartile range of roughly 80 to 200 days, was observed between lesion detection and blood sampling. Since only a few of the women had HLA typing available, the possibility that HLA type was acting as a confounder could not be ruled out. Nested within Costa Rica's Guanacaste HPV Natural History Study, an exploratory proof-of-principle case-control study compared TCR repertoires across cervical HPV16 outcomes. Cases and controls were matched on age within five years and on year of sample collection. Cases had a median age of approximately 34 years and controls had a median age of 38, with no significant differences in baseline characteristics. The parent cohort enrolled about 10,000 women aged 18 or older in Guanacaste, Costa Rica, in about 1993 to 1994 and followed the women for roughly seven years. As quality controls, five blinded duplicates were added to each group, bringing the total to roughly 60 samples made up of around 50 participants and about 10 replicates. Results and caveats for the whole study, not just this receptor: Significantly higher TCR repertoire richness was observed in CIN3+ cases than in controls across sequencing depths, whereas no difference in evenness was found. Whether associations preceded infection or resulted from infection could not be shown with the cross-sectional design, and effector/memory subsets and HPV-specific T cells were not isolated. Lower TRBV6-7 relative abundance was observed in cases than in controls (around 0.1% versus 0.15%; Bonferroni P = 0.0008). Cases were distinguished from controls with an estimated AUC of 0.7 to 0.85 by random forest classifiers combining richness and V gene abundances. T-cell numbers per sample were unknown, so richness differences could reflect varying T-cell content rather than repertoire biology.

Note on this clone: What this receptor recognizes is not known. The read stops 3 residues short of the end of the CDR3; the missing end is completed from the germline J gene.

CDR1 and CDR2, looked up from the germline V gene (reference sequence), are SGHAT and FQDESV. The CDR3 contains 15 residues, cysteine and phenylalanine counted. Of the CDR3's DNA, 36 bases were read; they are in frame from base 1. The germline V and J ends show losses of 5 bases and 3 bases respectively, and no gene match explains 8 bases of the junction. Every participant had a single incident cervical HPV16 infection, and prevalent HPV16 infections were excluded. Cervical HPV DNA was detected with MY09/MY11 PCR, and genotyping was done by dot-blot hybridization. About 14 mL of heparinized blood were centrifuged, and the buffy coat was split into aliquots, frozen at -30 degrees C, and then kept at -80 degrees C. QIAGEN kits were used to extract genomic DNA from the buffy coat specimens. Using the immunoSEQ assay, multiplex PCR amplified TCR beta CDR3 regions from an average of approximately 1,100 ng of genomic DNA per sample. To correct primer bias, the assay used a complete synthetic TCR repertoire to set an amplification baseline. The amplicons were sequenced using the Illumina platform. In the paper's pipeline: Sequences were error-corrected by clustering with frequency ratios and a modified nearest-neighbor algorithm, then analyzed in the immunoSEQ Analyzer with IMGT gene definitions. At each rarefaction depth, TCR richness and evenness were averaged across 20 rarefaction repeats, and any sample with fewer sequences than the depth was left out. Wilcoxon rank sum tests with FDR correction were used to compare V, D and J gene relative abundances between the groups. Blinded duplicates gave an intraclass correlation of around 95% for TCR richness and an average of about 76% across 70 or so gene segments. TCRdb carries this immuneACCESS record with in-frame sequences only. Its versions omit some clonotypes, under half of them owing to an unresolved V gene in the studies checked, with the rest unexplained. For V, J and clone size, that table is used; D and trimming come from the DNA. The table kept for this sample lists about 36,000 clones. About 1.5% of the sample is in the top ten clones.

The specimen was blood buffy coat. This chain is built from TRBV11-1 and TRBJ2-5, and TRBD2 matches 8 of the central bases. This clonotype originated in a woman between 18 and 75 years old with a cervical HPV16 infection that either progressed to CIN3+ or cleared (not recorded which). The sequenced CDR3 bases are TGTGCCAGCAGCCCGACCGGGAGGGGTGAAGAGACC. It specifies CASSPTGRGEET. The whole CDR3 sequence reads CASSPTGRGEETQYF.